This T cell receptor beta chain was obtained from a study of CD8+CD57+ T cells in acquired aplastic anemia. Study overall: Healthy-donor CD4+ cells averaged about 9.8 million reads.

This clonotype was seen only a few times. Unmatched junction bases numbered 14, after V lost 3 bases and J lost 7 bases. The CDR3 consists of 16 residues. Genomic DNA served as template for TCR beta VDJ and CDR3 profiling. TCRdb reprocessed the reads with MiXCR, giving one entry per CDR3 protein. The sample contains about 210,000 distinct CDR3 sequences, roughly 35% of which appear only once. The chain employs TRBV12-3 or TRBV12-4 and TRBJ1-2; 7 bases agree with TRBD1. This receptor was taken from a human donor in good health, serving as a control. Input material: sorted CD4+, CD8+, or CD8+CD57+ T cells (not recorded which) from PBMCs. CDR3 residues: CASSFTFDREGGGYTF. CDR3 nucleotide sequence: TGTGCCAGCAGTTTCACGTTTGACAGGGAAGGGGGTGGCTACACCTTC.